This is a list of T cell receptor beta chains from one sample in a study of blood T cell repertoires in COVID-19. Repertoires were generated with immunoSEQ multiplex PCR, while TCRdb's copy carries only in-frame clones and drops some. Of 200,000 to 250,000 clones in the sample, 80% to 90% were seen once. What was sequenced was PBMCs or T cells enriched from blood (not recorded which). Every receptor here comes from a woman aged 25 to 39 with acute COVID-19. Each CDR3 is given with its conserved first and last residue. Each record gives: CDR3 protein, V gene, J gene.

CAWSKTIGTAENQPQHF,TRBV30,TRBJ1-5
CASSIQGTEAFF,TRBV3-1/TRBV3-2,TRBJ1-1
CASSQDLAGGLETQYF,TRBV3-1/TRBV3-2,TRBJ2-5
CASSSVKGDTSNQPQHF,TRBV27,TRBJ1-5
CASGRASNSPLHF,TRBV6-5,TRBJ1-6
CASSPPARPKRETQYF,TRBV6-2/TRBV6-3,TRBJ2-5
CASSKARGTEAFF,TRBV21-1,TRBJ1-1
CASSYSEGITEAFF,TRBV6-5,TRBJ1-1
CASSLRELGLSGNTIYF,TRBV7-9,TRBJ1-3
CASRGQGGSPLHF,TRBV6-5,TRBJ1-6
CASSITGTGNTIYF,TRBV5-5,TRBJ1-3
CASSPSTQAPQHF,TRBV9,TRBJ1-5
CASSQGLAGNTIYF,TRBV6-5,TRBJ1-3
CASSLPQGETQYF,TRBV12-3/TRBV12-4,TRBJ2-5
CASSGQGYQPQHF,TRBV7-9,TRBJ1-5
CASSPSRTGGYTF,TRBV6-5,TRBJ1-2
CASSQGPYEQYF,TRBV3-1/TRBV3-2,TRBJ2-7
CASSPTRQSTEAFF,TRBV7-2,TRBJ1-1
CASSDDPGGVTEAFF,TRBV2,TRBJ1-1
CASSNYGGTTTYGYTF,TRBV19,TRBJ1-2
CASSYNLAGEAFF,TRBV6-5,TRBJ1-1
CASSYSGQGYEQYF,TRBV6-5,TRBJ2-7
CASSLGLTSYNEQFF,TRBV5-6,TRBJ2-1
CASLGTGGYEQYF,TRBV6-5,TRBJ2-7
CASSQRLDGGEQFF,TRBV14,TRBJ2-1
CASSLGQGAEKLFF,TRBV5-1,TRBJ1-4
CASTSRGHGEKLFF,TRBV7-9,TRBJ1-4
CASSPPTSGGYNEQFF,TRBV3-1/TRBV3-2,TRBJ2-1
CASSSSKDTLGEKLFF,TRBV18,TRBJ1-4
CASSYLTSATGELFF,TRBV6-5,TRBJ2-2
CASSDGRADTGELFF,TRBV6-4,TRBJ2-2
CASSLYRGDQPQHF,TRBV27,TRBJ1-5
CASSYRYQRYRFAPQHF,TRBV6-2/TRBV6-3,TRBJ1-5
CASSFQRNEQYF,TRBV12-3/TRBV12-4,TRBJ2-7
CASSPQPGGSPLHF,TRBV5-4,TRBJ1-6
CASSSRTGATEAFF,TRBV7-2,TRBJ1-1
CASSPMEPQETQYF,TRBV4-2,TRBJ2-5
CASSQFSGGINEQFF,TRBV4-1,TRBJ2-1
CASSQMTGNYGYTF,TRBV11-2,TRBJ1-2
CASSYNGQAGETQYF,TRBV7-2,TRBJ2-5
CASSPRQDSGNTIYF,TRBV7-2,TRBJ1-3
CASSLVSETQYF,TRBV7-2,TRBJ2-5
CASSLVREVSGANVLTF,TRBV11-2,TRBJ2-6
CASSHDSFSYEQYF,TRBV5-1,TRBJ2-7
CASSRRQGASYEQYF,TRBV7-2,TRBJ2-7
CASRSRLDNSPLHF,TRBV7-8,TRBJ1-6
CASSADRANYGYTF,TRBV7-9,TRBJ1-2